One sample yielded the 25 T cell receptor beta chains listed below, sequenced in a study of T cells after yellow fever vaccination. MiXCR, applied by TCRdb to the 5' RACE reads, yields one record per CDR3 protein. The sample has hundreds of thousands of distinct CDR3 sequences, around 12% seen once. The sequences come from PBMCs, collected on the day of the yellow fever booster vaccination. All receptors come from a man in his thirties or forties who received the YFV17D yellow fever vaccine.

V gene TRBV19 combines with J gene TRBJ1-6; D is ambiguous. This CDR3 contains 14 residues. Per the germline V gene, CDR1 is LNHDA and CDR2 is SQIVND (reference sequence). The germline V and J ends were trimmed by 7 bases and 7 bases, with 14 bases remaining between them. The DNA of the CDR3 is TGTGCCAGTAAACTAACAGAAGCGAATTCACCCCTCCACTTT. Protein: CASKLTEANSPLHF. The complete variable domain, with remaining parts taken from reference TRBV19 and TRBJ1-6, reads DGGITQSPKYLFRKEGQNVTLSCEQNLNHDAMYWYRQDPGQGLRLIYYSQIVNDFQKGDIAEGYSVSREKKESFPLTVTSAQKNPTAFYLCASKLTEANSPLHFGNGTRLTVT.

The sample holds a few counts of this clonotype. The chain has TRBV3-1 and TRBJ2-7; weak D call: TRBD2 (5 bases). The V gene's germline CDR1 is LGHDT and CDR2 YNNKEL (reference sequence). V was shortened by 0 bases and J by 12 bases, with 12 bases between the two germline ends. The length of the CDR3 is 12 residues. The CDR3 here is CASSQDSGKGYF. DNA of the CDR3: TGTGCCAGCAGCCAAGATTCCGGGAAGGGGTACTTC.

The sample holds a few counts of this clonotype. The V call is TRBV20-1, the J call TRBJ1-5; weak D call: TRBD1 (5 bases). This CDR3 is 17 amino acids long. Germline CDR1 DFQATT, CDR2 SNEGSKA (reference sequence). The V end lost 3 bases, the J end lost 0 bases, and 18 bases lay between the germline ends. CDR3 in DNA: TGCAGTGCTAGGTTGACGCAGGGCCCATATAGCAATCAGCCCCAGCATTTT. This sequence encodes CSARLTQGPYSNQPQHF.

The CDR3 sequence is CASSQQPGDTQYF. CDR3 coding DNA: TGTGCCAGCAGCCAGCAACCGGGCGATACGCAGTATTTT. This chain links TRBV3-1 with TRBJ2-3; D not resolved. The length of the CDR3 is 13 residues. Germline CDR1 and CDR2: LGHDT and YNNKEL (reference sequence). The germline V and J ends were trimmed by 3 bases and 6 bases, with 10 bases remaining between them.

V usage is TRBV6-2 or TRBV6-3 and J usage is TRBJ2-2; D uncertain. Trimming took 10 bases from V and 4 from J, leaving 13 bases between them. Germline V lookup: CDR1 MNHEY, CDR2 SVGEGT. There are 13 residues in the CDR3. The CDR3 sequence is CATKTPATGELFF. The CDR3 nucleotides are TGTGCCACGAAAACCCCGGCCACCGGGGAGCTGTTTTTT.

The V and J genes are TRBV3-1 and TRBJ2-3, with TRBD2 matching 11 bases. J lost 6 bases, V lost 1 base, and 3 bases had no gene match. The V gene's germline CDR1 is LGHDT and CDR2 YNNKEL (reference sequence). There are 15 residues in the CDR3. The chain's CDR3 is CASSQAGTSGDTQYF. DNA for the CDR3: TGTGCCAGCAGCCAAGCCGGGACTAGCGGCGATACGCAGTATTTT.

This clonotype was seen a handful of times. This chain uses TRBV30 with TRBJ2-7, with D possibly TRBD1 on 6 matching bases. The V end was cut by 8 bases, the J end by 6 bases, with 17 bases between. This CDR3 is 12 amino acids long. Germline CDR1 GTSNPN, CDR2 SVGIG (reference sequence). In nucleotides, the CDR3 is TGTGCCCACAACTTGGGGGCCGGCGAGCAGTACTTC. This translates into CAHNLGAGEQYF.

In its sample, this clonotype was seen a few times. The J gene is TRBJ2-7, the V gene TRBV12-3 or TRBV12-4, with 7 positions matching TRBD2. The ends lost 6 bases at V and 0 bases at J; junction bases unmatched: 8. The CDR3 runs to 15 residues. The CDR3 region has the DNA TGTGCCAGCAGCCACGTGGGGGGGAGCTCCTACGAGCAGTACTTC. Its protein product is CASSHVGGSSYEQYF.

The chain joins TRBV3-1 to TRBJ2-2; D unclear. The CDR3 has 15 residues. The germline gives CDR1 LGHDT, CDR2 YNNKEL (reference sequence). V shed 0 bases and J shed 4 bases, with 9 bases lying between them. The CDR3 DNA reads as TGTGCCAGCAGCCAAGAAAGGTCGGGCACCGGGGAGCTGTTTTTT. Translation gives CASSQERSGTGELFF.

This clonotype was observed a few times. The CDR3 nucleotides are TGTGCCAGCAGCCCCCGTCTGGGGCAAGGGGGTGATATACTGTTTTTT. This encodes CASSPRLGQGGDILFF. This chain connects TRBV7-8 to TRBJ1-4, with a tentative D call TRBD1 (6 bases). CDR1 and CDR2 (germline): SGHVS, FQNEAQ. This CDR3 has 16 residues. Trimming took off 5 bases at V and 13 bases at J, with 26 bases between the two ends.

In DNA, the CDR3 is TGTGCCAGCAGTTTACAGACAGGGGCCCATCAGCCCCAGCATTTT. Protein product: CASSLQTGAHQPQHF. The chain links TRBV27 to TRBJ1-5; 8 nucleotides agree with TRBD1. The CDR3 covers 15 residues. The V and J ends lost 2 bases and 5 bases, in that order; junction bases with no gene match: 5. The germline V gene encodes CDR1 MNHEY and CDR2 SMNVEV (reference sequence).

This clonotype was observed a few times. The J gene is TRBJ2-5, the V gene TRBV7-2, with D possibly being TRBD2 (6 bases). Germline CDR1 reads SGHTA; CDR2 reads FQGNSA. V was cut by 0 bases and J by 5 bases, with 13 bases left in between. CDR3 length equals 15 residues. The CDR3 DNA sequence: TGTGCCAGCAGCTTAGCTGGGGAAGGGAGGGAGACCCAGTACTTC. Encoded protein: CASSLAGEGRETQYF.

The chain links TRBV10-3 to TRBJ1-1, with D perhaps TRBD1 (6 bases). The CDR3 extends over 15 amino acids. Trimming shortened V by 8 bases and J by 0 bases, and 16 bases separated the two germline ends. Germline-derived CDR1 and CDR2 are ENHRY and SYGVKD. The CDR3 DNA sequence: TGTGCCATCGCGGCTGAGGGACACCTGAACACTGAAGCTTTCTTT. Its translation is CAIAAEGHLNTEAFF.

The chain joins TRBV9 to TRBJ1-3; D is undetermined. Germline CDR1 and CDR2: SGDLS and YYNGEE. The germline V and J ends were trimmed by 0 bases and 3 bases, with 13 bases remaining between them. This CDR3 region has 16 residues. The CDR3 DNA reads TGTGCCAGCAGCGTAGAAGACGGAACTCGTGGAAACACCATATATTTT. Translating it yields CASSVEDGTRGNTIYF.

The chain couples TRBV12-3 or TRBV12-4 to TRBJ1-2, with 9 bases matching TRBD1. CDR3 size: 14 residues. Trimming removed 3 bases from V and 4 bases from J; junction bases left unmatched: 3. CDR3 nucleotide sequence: TGTGCCAGCAGTTTGGGGACAGGGTCCTATGGCTACACCTTC. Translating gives CASSLGTGSYGYTF.

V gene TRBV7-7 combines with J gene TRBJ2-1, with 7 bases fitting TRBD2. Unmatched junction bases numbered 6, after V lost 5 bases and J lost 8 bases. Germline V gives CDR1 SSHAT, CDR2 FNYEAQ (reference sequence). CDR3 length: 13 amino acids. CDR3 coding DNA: TGTGCCAGCAGCCGCGGGAGAAAGGATGAGCAGTTCTTC. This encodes CASSRGRKDEQFF.

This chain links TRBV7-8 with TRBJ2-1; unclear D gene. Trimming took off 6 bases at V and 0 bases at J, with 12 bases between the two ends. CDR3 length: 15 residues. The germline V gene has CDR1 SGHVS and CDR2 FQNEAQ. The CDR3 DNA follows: TGTGCCAGCAGGATCTGGCGGAGCTCCTACAATGAGCAGTTCTTC. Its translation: CASRIWRSSYNEQFF.

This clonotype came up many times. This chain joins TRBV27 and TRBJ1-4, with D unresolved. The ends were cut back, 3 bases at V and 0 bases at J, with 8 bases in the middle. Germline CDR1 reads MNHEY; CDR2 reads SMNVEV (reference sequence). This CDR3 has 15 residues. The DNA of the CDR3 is TGTGCCAGCAGTTTTGGCGGATCAACTAATGAAAAACTGTTTTTT. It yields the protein CASSFGGSTNEKLFF.

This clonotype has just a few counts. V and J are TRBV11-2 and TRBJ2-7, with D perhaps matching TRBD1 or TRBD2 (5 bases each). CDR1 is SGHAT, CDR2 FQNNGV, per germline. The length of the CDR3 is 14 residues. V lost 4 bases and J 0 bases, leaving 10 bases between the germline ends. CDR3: CASSWGWDSYEQYF. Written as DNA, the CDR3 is TGTGCCAGCAGCTGGGGGTGGGACTCCTACGAGCAGTACTTC.

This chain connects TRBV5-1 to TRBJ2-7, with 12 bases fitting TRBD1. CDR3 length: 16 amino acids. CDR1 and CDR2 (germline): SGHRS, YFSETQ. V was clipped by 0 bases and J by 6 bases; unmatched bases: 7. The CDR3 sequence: CASSLGDRGPGVEQYF. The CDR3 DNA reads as TGCGCCAGCAGCTTGGGGGACAGGGGGCCGGGTGTCGAGCAGTACTTC.

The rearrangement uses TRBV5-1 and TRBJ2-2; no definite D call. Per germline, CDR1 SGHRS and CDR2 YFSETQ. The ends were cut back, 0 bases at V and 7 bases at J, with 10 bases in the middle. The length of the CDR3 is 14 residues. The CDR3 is CASSLARRLGELFF. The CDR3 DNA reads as TGCGCCAGCAGCTTGGCAAGGCGTCTCGGGGAGCTGTTTTTT.

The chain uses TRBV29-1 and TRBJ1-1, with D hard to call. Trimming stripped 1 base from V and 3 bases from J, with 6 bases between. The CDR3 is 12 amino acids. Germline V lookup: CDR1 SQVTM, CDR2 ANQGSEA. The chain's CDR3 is CSVEVHDTEAFF. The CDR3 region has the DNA TGCAGCGTTGAAGTACACGACACTGAAGCTTTCTTT.

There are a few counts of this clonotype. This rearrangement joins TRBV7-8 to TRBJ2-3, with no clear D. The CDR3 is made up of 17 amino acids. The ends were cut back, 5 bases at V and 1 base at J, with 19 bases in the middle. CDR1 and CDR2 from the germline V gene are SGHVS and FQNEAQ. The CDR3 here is CASSQTTRLYGTDTQYF. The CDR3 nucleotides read TGTGCCAGCAGCCAGACCACCCGGCTCTATGGCACAGATACGCAGTATTTT.

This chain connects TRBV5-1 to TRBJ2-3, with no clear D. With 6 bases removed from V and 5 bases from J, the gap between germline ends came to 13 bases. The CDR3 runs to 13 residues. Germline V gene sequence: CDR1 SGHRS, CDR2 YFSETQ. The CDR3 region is CASNPDVKDTQYF. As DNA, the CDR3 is TGCGCCAGCAACCCGGACGTCAAAGATACGCAGTATTTT.

CDR3 DNA: TGCAGTGCTACCGATACTTCCACCGGGGAGCTGTTTTTT. It encodes CSATDTSTGELFF. This rearrangement joins TRBV20-1 to TRBJ2-2, with D unresolved. The germline V gene encodes CDR1 DFQATT and CDR2 SNEGSKA (reference sequence). V lost 4 bases and J 4 bases, leaving 10 bases between the germline ends. This CDR3 spans 13 amino acids.